This T cell receptor (beta chain) was sequenced during a study of blood T cell repertoires in COVID-19. Study information: PBMCs, B-cell-depleted T cells, or T cells provided the cDNA or gDNA that made up the material.

Looked up from germline, CDR1 is SQVTM and CDR2 is ANQGSEA. Trimming shortened V by 6 bases and J by 4 bases, and 17 bases separated the two germline ends. The CDR3 runs to 14 residues. Methods used by the authors: Cell counts per sample came from amplifying reference gene primers. Only in-frame clones appear in the TCRdb table, and some are missing; sequencing was by immunoSEQ multiplex PCR. The V and J calls and clone size were taken over from that table, and D and trimming were inferred from the DNA. The table has approximately 240,000 clones, approximately 91% seen once. This clonotype was obtained from a woman aged 40 to 49 who had recovered from COVID-19. The chain has TRBV29-1 and TRBJ2-3; TRBD1 is a possible D gene (6 bases). The sample comprised peripheral blood. For the CDR3, the DNA is TGCAGCGTGCAAGCAAACTCAGGGGCAGATACGCAGTATTTT. Its protein product is CSVQANSGADTQYF.